Below are 10 T cell receptor beta chains sequenced from a single sample in a study of blood T cell repertoires in COVID-19 (dated by TCRdb to the early 2020s). The protocol used for the library was the immunoSEQ multiplex PCR assay. The clones in this table, taken by TCRdb from immuneACCESS, are in-frame only. Not every clone is retained; where verified, under half of the shortfall comes from an unresolved V gene, and the cause of the rest is unknown. This sample is represented by fewer than 200,000 clones; around 82% of them were singletons. The top ten clones comprise around 5.5% of the sample. Sequencing was performed on PBMCs or T cells enriched from blood (not recorded which). These receptors originate from a woman aged 55-69 years with acute COVID-19.

The CDR3 DNA is TGTGCCAGCAGCCAAGTAGAGTTTTATAGCAATCAGCCCCAGCATTTT. Translation gives CASSQVEFYSNQPQHF. The chain has TRBV14 and TRBJ1-5; D is uncertain. Germline V lookup: CDR1 SGHDN, CDR2 FVKESK. V lost 1 base, J lost 0 bases, and 10 bases lay in between. The CDR3 totals 16 residues.

CDR3 bases: TGTGCCAGCGCTACAGGGTTCGACACTGAAGCTTTCTTT. It yields the protein CASATGFDTEAFF. The chain is built from TRBV14 and TRBJ1-1; tentative D call: TRBD1 (6 bases). V lost 8 bases, J lost 3 bases, and 13 bases lay in between. Germline V gene data show CDR1 as SGHDN and CDR2 as FVKESK. This CDR3 has 13 residues.

J is TRBJ1-1 and V is TRBV5-6; D is undetermined. The germline V gene has CDR1 SGHDT and CDR2 YYEEEE. This CDR3 has 14 amino acids. V gave up 5 bases and J gave up 4 bases, with 15 bases separating them. CDR3 sequence reads: CASRLTGLATEAFF. CDR3 DNA sequence: TGTGCCAGCAGACTGACCGGGTTGGCCACTGAAGCTTTCTTT. Combining the CDR3 with reference TRBV5-6 and TRBJ1-1 gives the whole variable domain DAGVTQSPTHLIKTRGQQVTLRCSPKSGHDTVSWYQQALGQGPQFIFQYYEEEERQRGNFPDRFSGHQFPNYSSELNVNALLLGDSALYLCASRLTGLATEAFFGQGTRLTVV.

J is TRBJ1-1 and V is TRBV19; unclear D gene. V lost 5 bases to trimming and J lost 4 bases, with 23 bases between them. The CDR3 runs to 17 residues. Germline values: CDR1 LNHDA, CDR2 SQIVND (reference sequence). CDR3 in amino acids: CASSPPVRIRRGTEAFF. The CDR3 nucleotides are TGTGCCAGTAGTCCTCCCGTGCGGATTCGGCGAGGCACTGAAGCTTTCTTT.

The V and J genes are TRBV2 and TRBJ2-1, with TRBD2 matching 13 bases. Trimming removed 6 bases from V and 8 bases from J; junction bases left unmatched: 7. Germline loops: CDR1 SNHLY, CDR2 FYNNEI. This CDR3 comprises 15 residues. CDR3 nucleotide sequence: TGTGCCAGCAGGAGACTAGCGGGAGGTTACGATGAGCAGTTCTTC. Its protein is CASRRLAGGYDEQFF. The variable domain in full, completed from reference TRBV2 and TRBJ2-1, reads EPEVTQTPSHQVTQMGQEVILRCVPISNHLYFYWYRQILGQKVEFLVSFYNNEISEKSEIFDDQFSVERPDGSNFTLKIRSTKLEDSAMYFCASRRLAGGYDEQFFGPGTRLTVL.

The chain recombines TRBV5-1 with TRBJ2-5; D gene uncertain. V was clipped by 2 bases and J by 2 bases, with 7 bases between them. Germline CDR1 reads SGHRS; CDR2 reads YFSETQ. There are 13 residues in the CDR3. Here the CDR3 DNA reads TGCGCCAGCAGCTTAGCACAGCAAGAGACCCAGTACTTC. This sequence encodes CASSLAQQETQYF.

This clone showed up just a few times. The sample has other DNA sequences that encode this CDR3 too. The gene calls are TRBV6-5 and TRBJ2-7, with 9 nucleotides matching TRBD1. The V segment lost 6 bases and the J segment 3 bases; nucleotides outside the gene matches: 6. The CDR3 length is 14 residues. Germline V CDR1 and CDR2: MNHEY, SVGAGI. Here the CDR3 reads CASSSPGQGYEQYF. The CDR3 nucleotides are TGTGCCAGCAGCTCCCCGGGACAGGGCTACGAGCAGTACTTC.

Written as DNA, the CDR3 is TGCGCCAGCAGCCAGGAACATGTAGCGGGGGGCTACGAGCAGTACTTC. This codes for CASSQEHVAGGYEQYF. V and J are TRBV4-3 and TRBJ2-7, with 10 bases fitting TRBD2. The germline CDR1 and CDR2 sequences are LGHNA and YSLEER. V was pared by 3 bases and J by 3 bases, with 8 bases of the junction left unmatched. This CDR3 has 16 amino acids.

The chain couples TRBV5-3 to TRBJ2-7; possibly TRBD2 for D (6 bases). TRBV5-3 is an ORF, and what it does is uncertain. Trimming pared 4 bases from V and 4 bases from J, leaving 21 bases between. The CDR3 is made up of 16 amino acids. The CDR3 DNA is TGTGCCAGAAGCCTGGACCGGGGGACGAAATTGTACGAGCAGTACGTC. Translation: CARSLDRGTKLYEQYV.

In this sample, this clone turned up once. This chain joins TRBV18 and TRBJ1-1; possible D gene TRBD1, 5 bases. Trimming left V 6 bases short and J 0 bases short, with 8 bases between. CDR3 length: 13 residues. Per the germline V gene, CDR1 is KGHSH and CDR2 is LQKENI. The CDR3 is CASSLTVNTEAFF. CDR3 in DNA: TGTGCCAGCTCCCTGACAGTGAACACTGAAGCTTTCTTT. The entire variable domain, with the rest obtained from reference TRBV18 and TRBJ1-1, is as follows: NAGVMQNPRHLVRRRGQEARLRCSPMKGHSHVYWYRQLPEEGLKFMVYLQKENIIDESGMPKERFSAEFPKEGPSILRIQQVVRGDSAAYFCASSLTVNTEAFFGQGTRLTVV.